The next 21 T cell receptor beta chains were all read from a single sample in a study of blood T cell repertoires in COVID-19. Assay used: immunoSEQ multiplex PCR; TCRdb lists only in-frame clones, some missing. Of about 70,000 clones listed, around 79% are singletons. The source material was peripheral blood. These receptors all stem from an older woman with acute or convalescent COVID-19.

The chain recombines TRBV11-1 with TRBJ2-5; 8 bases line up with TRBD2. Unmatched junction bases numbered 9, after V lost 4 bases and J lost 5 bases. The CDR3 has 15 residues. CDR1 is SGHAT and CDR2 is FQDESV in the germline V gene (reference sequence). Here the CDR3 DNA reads TGTGCCAGCAGCTCCCGGGGGGGCCAGAGGGAGACCCAGTACTTC. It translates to CASSSRGGQRETQYF.

The CDR3 loop reads CASSQTTGGGQPQHF. The DNA for the CDR3 is TGCGCCAGCAGCCAAACTACAGGGGGCGGACAGCCCCAGCATTTT. The rearrangement uses TRBV4-3 and TRBJ1-5; TRBD1 aligns across 9 bases. The CDR3 spans 15 residues. The V segment lost 2 bases and the J segment 7 bases; nucleotides outside the gene matches: 6. Germline CDR1 and CDR2: LGHNA and YSLEER.

CDR3: CASSLTSGYEQYF. The CDR3 DNA follows: TGTGCCAGCAGCCTCACTAGCGGCTACGAGCAGTACTTC. V is TRBV7-2 and J is TRBJ2-7, with 8 bases matching TRBD2. The CDR3 runs to 13 residues. The J segment lost 3 bases and the V segment lost 5 bases, leaving 3 bases of the junction unmatched. Germline CDR1 is SGHTA and CDR2 is FQGNSA.

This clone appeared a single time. The chain's CDR3 is CASSLVAHEQFF. As DNA, the CDR3 is TGCGCCAGCAGCTTGGTTGCGCATGAGCAGTTCTTC. The chain is built from TRBV5-1 and TRBJ2-1; unclear D gene. The V end lost 0 bases, the J end lost 8 bases, and 6 bases lay between the germline ends. The CDR3 runs to 12 residues. CDR1 is SGHRS and CDR2 is YFSETQ in the germline V gene.

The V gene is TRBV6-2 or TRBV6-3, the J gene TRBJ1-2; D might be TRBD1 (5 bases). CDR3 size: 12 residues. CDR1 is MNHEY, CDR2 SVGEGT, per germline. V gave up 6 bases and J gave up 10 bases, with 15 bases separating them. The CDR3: CASSENRIYYTF. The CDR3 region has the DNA TGTGCCAGCAGCGAGAACAGGATTTACTACACCTTC.

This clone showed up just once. The CDR3 DNA sequence: TGTGCCAGCAGCATACGGGAGGCCCGCTACAATGAGCAGTTCTTC. Amino acids: CASSIREARYNEQFF. The chain carries TRBV6-5 and TRBJ2-1; 7 bases align to TRBD2. CDR1 MNHEY and CDR2 SVGAGI come from the germline V gene. V was clipped by 6 bases and J by 3 bases; unmatched bases: 8. This CDR3 region has 15 residues.

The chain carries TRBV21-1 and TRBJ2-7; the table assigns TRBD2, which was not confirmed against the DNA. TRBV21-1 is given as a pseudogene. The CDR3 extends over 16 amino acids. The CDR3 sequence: CASSKVVGGSQSEQYF. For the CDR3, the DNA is TGTGCCAGCAGCAAAGTGGTAGGAGGCAGCCAGAGCGAGCAGTACTTC.

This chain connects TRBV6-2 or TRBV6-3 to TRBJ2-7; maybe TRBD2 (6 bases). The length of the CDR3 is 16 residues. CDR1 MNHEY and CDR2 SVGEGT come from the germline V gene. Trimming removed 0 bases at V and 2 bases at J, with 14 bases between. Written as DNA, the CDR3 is TGTGCCAGCAGTTACTCGAACCGGGACTTCGCCTACGAGCAGTACTTC. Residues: CASSYSNRDFAYEQYF.

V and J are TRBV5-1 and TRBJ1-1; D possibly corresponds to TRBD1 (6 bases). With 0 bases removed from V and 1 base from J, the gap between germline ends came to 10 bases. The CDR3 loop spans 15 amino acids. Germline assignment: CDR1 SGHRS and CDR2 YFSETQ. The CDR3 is CASSLVAGENTEAFF. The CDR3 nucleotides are TGCGCCAGCAGCTTGGTAGCAGGGGAGAACACTGAAGCTTTCTTT.

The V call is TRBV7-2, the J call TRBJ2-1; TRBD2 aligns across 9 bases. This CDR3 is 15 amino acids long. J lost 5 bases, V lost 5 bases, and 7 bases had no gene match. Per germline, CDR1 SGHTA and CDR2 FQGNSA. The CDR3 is CASSAGLAKNNEQFF. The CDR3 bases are TGTGCCAGCAGCGCAGGACTAGCGAAAAACAATGAGCAGTTCTTC. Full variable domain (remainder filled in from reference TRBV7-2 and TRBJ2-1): GAGVSQSPSNKVTEKGKDVELRCDPISGHTALYWYRQSLGQGLEFLIYFQGNSAPDKSGLPSDRFSAERTGGSVSTLTIQRTQQEDSAVYLCASSAGLAKNNEQFFGPGTRLTVL.

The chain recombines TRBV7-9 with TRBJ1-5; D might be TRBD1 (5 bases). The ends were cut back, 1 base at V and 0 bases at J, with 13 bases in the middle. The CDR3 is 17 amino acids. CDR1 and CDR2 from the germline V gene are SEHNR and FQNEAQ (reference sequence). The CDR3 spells CASSLGTGSTSNQPQHF. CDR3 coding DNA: TGTGCCAGCAGCTTAGGTACAGGCTCGACTAGCAATCAGCCCCAGCATTTT.

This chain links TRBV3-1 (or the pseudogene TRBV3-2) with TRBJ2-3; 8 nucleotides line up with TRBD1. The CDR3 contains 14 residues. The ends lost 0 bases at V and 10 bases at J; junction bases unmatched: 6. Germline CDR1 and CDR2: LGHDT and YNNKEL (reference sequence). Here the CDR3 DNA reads TGTGCCAGCAGCCAAGACCCCGGACAGGGAGCGCAGTATTTT. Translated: CASSQDPGQGAQYF.

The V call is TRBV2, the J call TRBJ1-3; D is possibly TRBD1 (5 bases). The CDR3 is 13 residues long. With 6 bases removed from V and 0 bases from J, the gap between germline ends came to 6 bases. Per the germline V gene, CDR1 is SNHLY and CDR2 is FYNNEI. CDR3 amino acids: CASSGGSGNTIYF. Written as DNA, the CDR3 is TGTGCCAGCAGCGGGGGCTCTGGAAACACCATATATTTT.

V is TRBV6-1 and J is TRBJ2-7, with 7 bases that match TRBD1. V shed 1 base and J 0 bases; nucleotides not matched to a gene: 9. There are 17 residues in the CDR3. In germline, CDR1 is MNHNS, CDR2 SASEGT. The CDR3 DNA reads TGTGCCAGCAGTGAAGTTCGGACAGGCCAGAGCTCCTACGAGCAGTACTTC. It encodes CASSEVRTGQSSYEQYF.

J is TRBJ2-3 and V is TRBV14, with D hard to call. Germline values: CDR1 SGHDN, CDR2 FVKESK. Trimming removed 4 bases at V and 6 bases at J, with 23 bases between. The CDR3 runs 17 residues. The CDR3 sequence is CASSPLKNVLELDTQYF. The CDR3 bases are TGTGCCAGCAGCCCATTGAAAAACGTTCTAGAGCTCGATACGCAGTATTTT.

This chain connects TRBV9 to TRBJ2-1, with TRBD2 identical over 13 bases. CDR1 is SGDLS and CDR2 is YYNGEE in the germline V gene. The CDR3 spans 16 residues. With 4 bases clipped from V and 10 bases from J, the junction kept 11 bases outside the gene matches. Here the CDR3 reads CASSPRGLAGEGEQFF. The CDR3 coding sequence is TGTGCCAGCAGCCCACGCGGACTAGCGGGAGAGGGAGAGCAGTTCTTC. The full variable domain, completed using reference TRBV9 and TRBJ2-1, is DSGVTQTPKHLITATGQRVTLRCSPRSGDLSVYWYQQSLDQGLQFLIQYYNGEERAKGNILERFSAQQFPDLHSELNLSSLELGDSALYFCASSPRGLAGEGEQFFGPGTRLTVL.

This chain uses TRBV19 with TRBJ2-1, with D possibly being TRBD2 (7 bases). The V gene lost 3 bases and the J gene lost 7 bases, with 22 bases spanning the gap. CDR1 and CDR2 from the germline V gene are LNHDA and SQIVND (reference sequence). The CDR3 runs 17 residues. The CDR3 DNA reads TGTGCCAGTAGTATGGCCGGGGGGCAGGCAGGTGTTAATGAGCAGTTCTTC. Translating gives CASSMAGGQAGVNEQFF.

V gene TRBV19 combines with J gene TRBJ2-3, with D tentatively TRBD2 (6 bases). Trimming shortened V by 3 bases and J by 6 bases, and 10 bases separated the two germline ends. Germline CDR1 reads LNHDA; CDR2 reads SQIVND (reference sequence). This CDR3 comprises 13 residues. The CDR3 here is CASSIGGIDTQYF. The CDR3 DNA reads TGTGCCAGTAGTATTGGCGGGATCGATACGCAGTATTTT.

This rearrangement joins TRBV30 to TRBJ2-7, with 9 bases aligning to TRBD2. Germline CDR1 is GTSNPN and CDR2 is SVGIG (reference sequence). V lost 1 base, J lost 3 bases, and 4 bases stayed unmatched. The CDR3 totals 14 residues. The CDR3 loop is CAWSGTSGFYEQYF. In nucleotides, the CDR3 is TGTGCCTGGAGTGGAACTAGCGGGTTCTACGAGCAGTACTTC.

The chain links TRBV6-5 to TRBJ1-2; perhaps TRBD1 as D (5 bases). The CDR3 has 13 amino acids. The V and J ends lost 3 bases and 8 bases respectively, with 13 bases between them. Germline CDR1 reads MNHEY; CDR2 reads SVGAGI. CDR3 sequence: CASSYAGHAGYTF. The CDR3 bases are TGTGCCAGCAGTTATGCAGGACACGCAGGCTACACCTTC.

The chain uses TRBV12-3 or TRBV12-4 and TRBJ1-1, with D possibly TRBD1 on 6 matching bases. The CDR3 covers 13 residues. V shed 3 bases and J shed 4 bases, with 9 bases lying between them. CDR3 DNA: TGTGCCAGCAGTTTGGGGGCGGGCACTGAAGCTTTCTTT. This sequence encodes CASSLGAGTEAFF.